Shown below are 20 T cell receptor beta chains from a single sample sequenced in a study of T cells expressing NK-cell markers. Reanalyzing the 5' RACE reads, TCRdb keeps one entry per CDR3 protein, without DNA. The sample has under 200,000 distinct CDR3 sequences. Sequencing was done on a sample of blood T cells: a sorted CD56 or NKG2C T cell subset, CD4+ or CD8+ T cells, or bulk PBMC T cells (not recorded which). These receptor sequences come from a woman aged 18-70 years in good health.

This sequence joins TRBV9 and TRBJ2-1; TCRdb picks TRBD2, but there is no DNA to check that call. The CDR3 contains 15 residues. Germline CDR1 and CDR2: SGDLS and YYNGEE. The CDR3 loop is CASSDGTSGLNEQFF.

The CDR3 loop reads CASSLASLAGGTGELFF. The V call is TRBV7-2, the J call TRBJ2-2; TCRdb names TRBD2, which stays unverified in the absence of DNA. CDR1 is SGHTA, CDR2 FQGNSA, per germline. There are 17 residues in the CDR3.

The chain joins TRBV5-6 to TRBJ2-3; without DNA, the TCRdb call of TRBD1 cannot be checked. The CDR3 covers 13 residues. Germline CDR1 SGHDT, CDR2 YYEEEE. The chain's CDR3 is CAGRQSSTDTQYF.

This chain connects TRBV5-6 to TRBJ2-1; TCRdb returns TRBD2, unconfirmable since there is no DNA. CDR3 length: 16 residues. Per germline, CDR1 SGHDT and CDR2 YYEEEE. The CDR3: CASSDYGSGSYNEQFF.

The CDR3 is CASSQESERGFDTDTQYF. The chain uses TRBV3-1 and TRBJ2-3; TCRdb's assignment of TRBD2 cannot be checked, as there is no DNA. Germline V gene sequence: CDR1 LGHDT, CDR2 YNNKEL (reference sequence). The CDR3 totals 18 residues.

The J gene is TRBJ1-2, the V gene TRBV6-1; TCRdb indicates TRBD1, and absent DNA this call remains unverified. The CDR3 is made up of 15 amino acids. CDR1 and CDR2 (germline): MNHNS, SASEGT. The CDR3 here is CASSRTGRSNYGYTF.

The chain joins TRBV3-1 to TRBJ1-1. The CDR3 runs 13 residues. Germline V gene sequence: CDR1 LGHDT, CDR2 YNNKEL (reference sequence). The CDR3: CASSQGLNSEAFF.

This chain uses TRBV4-1 with TRBJ2-2; TCRdb selects TRBD1, and the lack of DNA leaves this call unchecked. The CDR3 extends over 14 amino acids. Germline values: CDR1 MGHRA, CDR2 YSYEKL. CDR3 loop: CASSRDRATGELFF.

The chain couples TRBV9 to TRBJ2-1; there is no DNA to check the TCRdb D call of TRBD2. The CDR3 consists of 16 residues. The V gene's germline CDR1 is SGDLS and CDR2 YYNGEE. CDR3 residues: CASSVGGGRDFSEQFF.

The chain carries TRBV10-3 and TRBJ1-1. CDR1 is ENHRY and CDR2 is SYGVKD in the germline V gene. The CDR3 loop spans 13 amino acids. This chain's CDR3 is CAISKPPNTEAFF.

The chain joins TRBV7-9 to TRBJ2-1; the TCRdb call, TRBD1, lacks DNA for checking. Germline CDR1 reads SEHNR; CDR2 reads FQNEAQ (reference sequence). The CDR3 contains 15 residues. The CDR3 region is CASSWSRGLYNEQFF.

This chain links TRBV5-1 with TRBJ2-2; TCRdb indicates TRBD2, and absent DNA this call remains unverified. The CDR3 extends over 15 amino acids. Germline loops: CDR1 SGHRS, CDR2 YFSETQ. CDR3 protein: CASSLEAGNTGELFF.

This rearrangement joins TRBV11-2 to TRBJ2-3; TCRdb gives TRBD2 as the D gene, but with no DNA this cannot be confirmed. CDR1 is SGHAT and CDR2 is FQNNGV in the germline V gene. The CDR3 spans 13 residues. CDR3 sequence reads: CASSGMRGDTQYF. The variable domain in full, completed from reference TRBV11-2 and TRBJ2-3, reads EAGVAQSPRYKIIEKRQSVAFWCNPISGHATLYWYQQILGQGPKLLIQFQNNGVVDDSQLPKDRFSAERLKGVDSTLKIQPAKLEDSAVYLCASSGMRGDTQYFGPGTRLTVL.

V usage is TRBV25-1 and J usage is TRBJ2-7; TCRdb's D gene call, TRBD1, goes unchecked for lack of DNA. The CDR3 is 15 amino acids. The V gene's germline CDR1 is MGHDK and CDR2 SYGVNS. CDR3 loop: CASSAPGPNSYEQYF.

The J gene is TRBJ1-5, the V gene TRBV12-3 or TRBV12-4; there is no DNA to check the TCRdb D call of TRBD1. This CDR3 region has 13 residues. The CDR3 protein is CASRRGLDQPQHF.

The V and J genes are TRBV4-1 and TRBJ1-4; TCRdb names TRBD1, which stays unverified in the absence of DNA. CDR1 is MGHRA, CDR2 YSYEKL, per germline. This CDR3 has 14 amino acids. CDR3 residues: CASSPDSTVRKLFF.

The V gene is TRBV20-1, the J gene TRBJ1-3; TCRdb lists TRBD1, though no DNA is available to test this call. This CDR3 spans 14 amino acids. From germline, CDR1 is DFQATT and CDR2 SNEGSKA (reference sequence). This CDR3 reads CSAKDSGAGNTIYF.

The chain has TRBV18 and TRBJ2-1; TCRdb returns TRBD1, unconfirmable since there is no DNA. The CDR3 totals 13 residues. The V gene's germline CDR1 is KGHSH and CDR2 LQKENI. The chain's CDR3 is CASNTGQNNEQFF.

The chain couples TRBV3-1 to TRBJ2-7; TCRdb selects TRBD1, and the lack of DNA leaves this call unchecked. Germline CDR1 reads LGHDT; CDR2 reads YNNKEL (reference sequence). This CDR3 region has 15 residues. The chain's CDR3 is CAQRNEARGDYEQYF.

The rearrangement links TRBV11-2 to TRBJ2-4; TCRdb's D call, TRBD2, is unchecked because there is no DNA. Germline V gene data show CDR1 as SGHAT and CDR2 as FQNNGV. The CDR3 is 15 amino acids. This CDR3 is CASSFSRSTKNIQYF.